This TCR beta chain originates from a study of blood T cell repertoires in COVID-19. Study processing details: Using reference gene primer amplification, nucleated cell counts were estimated. Sequencing was performed with immunoSEQ multiplex PCR; in TCRdb, only in-frame clones are kept and a portion is missing. V, J and clone size are taken as reported in that table, and D and trimming were inferred from the DNA itself. The data show roughly 330,000 clones, roughly 87% seen once. This clone has just a few counts. The CDR3 loop spans 12 amino acids. The V and J ends lost 3 bases and 10 bases respectively, with 10 bases between them. Germline V lookup: CDR1 LNHDA, CDR2 SQIVND (reference sequence).

Sequencing used peripheral blood. The source is a man aged 25-45 years with COVID-19, enrolled during active disease. The chain carries TRBV19 and TRBJ2-1; D not resolved. The CDR3 bases are TGTGCCAGTAGTATGCCAGCGCAAGAGCAGTTCTTC. It is translated as CASSMPAQEQFF.